This T cell receptor beta chain comes out of a study of blood T cells in healthy people across ages. This clonotype showed up just once. Trimming cost V 5 bases and J 5 bases, with 11 bases left between them. In germline, CDR1 is DFQATT, CDR2 SNEGSKA (reference sequence). The CDR3 contains 12 residues. It was with a sample-barcoded 5' primer and a J-beta primer mix that a second PCR of about 6 to 12 cycles was run. TCRdb re-called the 5' RACE reads through MiXCR, storing one row per CDR3 protein. The sample yields 660,000 or so distinct CDR3 sequences, roughly 53% seen once. Sequencing used blood. This chain links TRBV20-1 with TRBJ2-3; possible D gene TRBD2, 6 bases. The sequence was collected from a man aged 60 to 75 in good health. For the CDR3, the DNA is TGCAGTGCTGGGACTGTGATAGATACGCAGTATTTT. Protein: CSAGTVIDTQYF.